This is a list of T cell receptor beta chains from one sample in a study of Graves' ophthalmopathy and Graves' hyperthyroidism. TCRdb re-analysed the multiplex PCR reads in MiXCR, keeping a single row per CDR3 protein. The sample yields about 1.1 million distinct CDR3 sequences, roughly two fifths seen once. Sequenced material: peripheral blood or thyroid tissue (not recorded which). The origin of the receptors is an adult man with Graves' hyperthyroidism. Each CDR3 is given with its conserved first and last residue. D genes are given only for firm matches. Rows may omit the clone size; those that give it use once, few, many or a size class.

size: .; J: TRBJ1-6; D: TRBD1; V: TRBV19; CDR3: CASSSTGTGVSNSPLHF; DNA: TGTGCCAGTAGTTCTACCGGGACAGGGGTCTCTAATTCACCCCTCCACTTT
size: many; J: TRBJ1-6; D: .; V: TRBV7-9; CDR3: CASSLRLSSYNSPLHF; DNA: TGTGCCAGCAGCTTAAGGTTGAGCTCCTATAATTCACCCCTCCACTTT
size: many; J: TRBJ2-5; D: TRBD1; V: TRBV20-1; CDR3: CSAIRGLIRYF; DNA: TGCAGTGCTATTAGGGGGCTCATCCGTTACTTC
size: .; J: TRBJ2-7; D: TRBD2; V: TRBV7-8; CDR3: CASSINSGRDYEQYF; DNA: TGTGCCAGCAGCATCAATAGCGGGAGGGACTACGAGCAGTACTTC
size: .; J: TRBJ1-5; D: .; V: TRBV7-2; CDR3: CATGRAGPQHF; DNA: TGTGCCACCGGAAGAGCGGGACCCCAGCATTTT
size: many; J: TRBJ2-7; D: TRBD2; V: TRBV5-1; CDR3: CATKRTSETYEQYF; DNA: TGCGCCACCAAGAGGACTAGCGAAACCTACGAGCAGTACTTC
size: .; J: TRBJ1-5; D: .; V: TRBV19; CDR3: CASSMVRGYNQPQHF; DNA: TGTGCCAGTAGTATGGTTCGGGGGTACAATCAGCCCCAGCATTTT
size: many; J: TRBJ2-7; D: .; V: TRBV10-3; CDR3: CAISESVQVRYEQYF; DNA: TGTGCCATCAGTGAGTCGGTCCAAGTTCGCTACGAGCAGTACTTC
size: many; J: TRBJ1-1; D: .; V: TRBV2; CDR3: CASGRSRELGTEAFF; DNA: TGTGCCAGCGGGAGATCGCGGGAGTTGGGCACTGAAGCTTTCTTT
size: .; J: TRBJ2-5; D: .; V: TRBV28; CDR3: CASSHNSPQETQYF; DNA: TGTGCCAGCAGTCATAATAGTCCCCAAGAGACCCAGTACTTC
size: few; J: TRBJ1-1; D: .; V: TRBV7-9; CDR3: CASSLSQVGTEAFF; DNA: TGTGCCAGCAGCTTAAGTCAAGTGGGCACTGAAGCTTTCTTT
size: .; J: TRBJ1-5; D: .; V: TRBV20-1; CDR3: CSAARGGSFSNQPQHF; DNA: TGCAGTGCTGCTCGGGGGGGGTCCTTTAGCAATCAGCCCCAGCATTTT
size: many; J: TRBJ1-2; D: .; V: TRBV9; CDR3: CASTSGTGNYGYTF; DNA: TGTGCCAGCACCTCCGGGACGGGTAACTATGGCTACACCTTC
size: once; J: TRBJ1-2; D: TRBD1; V: TRBV20-1; CDR3: CSGSPTGGGYTF; DNA: TGCAGTGGAAGTCCGACAGGGGGAGGCTACACCTTC
size: .; J: TRBJ2-7; D: TRBD1; V: TRBV10-3; CDR3: CAISGDRAYEQYF; DNA: TGTGCCATCAGCGGGGACAGGGCCTACGAGCAGTACTTC
size: .; J: TRBJ2-2; D: TRBD1; V: TRBV2; CDR3: CASSGDRETNTGELFF; DNA: TGTGCCAGCAGTGGGGACAGGGAGACGAACACCGGGGAGCTGTTTTTT